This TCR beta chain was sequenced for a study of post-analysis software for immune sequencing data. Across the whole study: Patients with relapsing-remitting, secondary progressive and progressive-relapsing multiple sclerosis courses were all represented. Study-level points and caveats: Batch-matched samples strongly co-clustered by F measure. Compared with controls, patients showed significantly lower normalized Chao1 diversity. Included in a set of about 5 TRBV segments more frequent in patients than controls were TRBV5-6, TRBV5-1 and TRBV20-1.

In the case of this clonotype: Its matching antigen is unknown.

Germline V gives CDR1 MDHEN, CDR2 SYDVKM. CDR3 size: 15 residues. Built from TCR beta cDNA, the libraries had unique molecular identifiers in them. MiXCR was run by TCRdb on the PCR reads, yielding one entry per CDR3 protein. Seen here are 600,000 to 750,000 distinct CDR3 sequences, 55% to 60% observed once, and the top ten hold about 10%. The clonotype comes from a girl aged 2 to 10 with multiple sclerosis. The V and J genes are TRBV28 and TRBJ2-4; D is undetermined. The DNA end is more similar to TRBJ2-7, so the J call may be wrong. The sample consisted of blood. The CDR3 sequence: CASSPPAATFYEQYF. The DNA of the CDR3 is TGTGCCAGCAGTCCCCCAGCAGCGACTTTCTACGAGCAGTACTTC.